The clone carrying this TCR beta chain showed up just a few times. The antigen is unknown. Germline and junction disagree at one end, which may indicate a read error. This record belongs to a study of a mutant IDH1 vaccine in newly diagnosed glioma. Study-level points and caveats: Any relationship between pseudoprogression and changes in top peripheral T cell clonotypes seemed absent. Immune responses induced by vaccination arose in just under 95% of the patients.

Germline V CDR1 and CDR2: SSHAT, FNYEAQ (reference sequence). The CDR3 covers 12 residues. The protocol was immunoSEQ multiplex PCR, while the TCRdb copy is restricted to in-frame clones and leaves out a portion. This table has about 34,000 clones, about 80% appearing once. Time point given: baseline, week 1 (first vaccination visit). Treatment meaning: pre-vaccination baseline after standard-of-care therapy. The astrocytomas were IDH1-mutant, ATRX-negative, and WHO grade 3 or 4. The chain uses TRBV7-7 and TRBJ2-3; possible D gene TRBD2, 6 bases. This specimen was peripheral blood mononuclear cells (PBMCs), taken from a glioma patient treated with radiotherapy, temozolomide or both. The clonotype comes from a man in his fifties or sixties with glioma. Some clones in this sample may be carry-over from other donors' samples. The CDR3 nucleotides read TGTGCTAGCTACTTAGCCGGGACTGAACTCCTTTTT. Translation gives CASYLAGTELLF.